This T cell receptor (beta chain) was profiled in a study of T cell responses to AZD1222 COVID-19 vaccine. Looking at the study overall: The analysis combined second doses at about 4 or about 12 weeks.

Remarks on this clone: Its antigen is not identified.

General study results and limits: Within unmutated variant regions lay the reported targets of nearly half of spike-specific TCRs. It should be noted that donors were predominantly white British and more often female, and clonal diversity was possibly underestimated.

Generated by immunoSEQ multiplex PCR, the TCRdb table keeps only in-frame clones and is missing some. The table includes some 130,000 clones, over 75% detected once. Source: peripheral blood, taken on day 0 of AZD1222 vaccination. The source of this sequence is an adult in good health.

The CDR3 bases are TGTGCCAGCAGTCGACTAGCGGGGGGCGTAGCCAAAAACATTCAGTACTTC. The encoded protein is CASSRLAGGVAKNIQYF. The rearrangement uses TRBV6-6 and TRBJ2-4; 13 nucleotides line up with TRBD2. The CDR3 is made up of 17 amino acids. J lost 0 bases, V lost 5 bases, and 4 bases had no gene match. Germline V gene lookup returns CDR1 MNHNY and CDR2 SVGAGI (reference sequence).